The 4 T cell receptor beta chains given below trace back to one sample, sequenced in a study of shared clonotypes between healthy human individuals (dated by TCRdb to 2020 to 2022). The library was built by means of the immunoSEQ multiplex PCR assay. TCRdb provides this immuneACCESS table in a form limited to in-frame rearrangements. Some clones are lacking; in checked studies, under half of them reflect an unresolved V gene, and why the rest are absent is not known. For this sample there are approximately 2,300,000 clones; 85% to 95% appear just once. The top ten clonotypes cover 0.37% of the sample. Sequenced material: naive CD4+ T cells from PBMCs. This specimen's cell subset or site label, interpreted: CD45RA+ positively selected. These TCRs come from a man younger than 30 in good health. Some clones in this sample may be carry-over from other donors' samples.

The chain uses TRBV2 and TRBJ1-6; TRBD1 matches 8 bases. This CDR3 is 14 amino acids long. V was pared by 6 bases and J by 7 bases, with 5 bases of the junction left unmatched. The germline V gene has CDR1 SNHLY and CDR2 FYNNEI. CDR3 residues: CASSGQGMNSPLHF. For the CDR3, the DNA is TGTGCCAGCAGCGGACAGGGTATGAATTCACCCCTCCACTTT. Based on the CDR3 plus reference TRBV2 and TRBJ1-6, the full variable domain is EPEVTQTPSHQVTQMGQEVILRCVPISNHLYFYWYRQILGQKVEFLVSFYNNEISEKSEIFDDQFSVERPDGSNFTLKIRSTKLEDSAMYFCASSGQGMNSPLHFGNGTRLTVT.

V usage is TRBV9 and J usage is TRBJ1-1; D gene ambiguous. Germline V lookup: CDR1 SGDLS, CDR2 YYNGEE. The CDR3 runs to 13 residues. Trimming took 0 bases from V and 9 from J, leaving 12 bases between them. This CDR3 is CASSVAYNNQAFF. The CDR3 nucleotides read TGTGCCAGCAGCGTAGCCTATAACAACCAAGCTTTCTTT.

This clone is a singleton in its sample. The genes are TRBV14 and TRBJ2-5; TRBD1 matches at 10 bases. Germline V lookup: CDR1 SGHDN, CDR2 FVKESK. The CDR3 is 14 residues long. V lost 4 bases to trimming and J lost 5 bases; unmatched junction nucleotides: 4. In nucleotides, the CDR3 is TGTGCCAGCAGCCCGCGGACAGGGGGGGAGACCCAGTACTTC. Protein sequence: CASSPRTGGETQYF. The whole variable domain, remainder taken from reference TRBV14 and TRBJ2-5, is EAGVTQFPSHSVIEKGQTVTLRCDPISGHDNLYWYRRVMGKEIKFLLHFVKESKQDESGMPNNRFLAERTGGTYSTLKVQPAELEDSGVYFCASSPRTGGETQYFGPGTRLLVL.

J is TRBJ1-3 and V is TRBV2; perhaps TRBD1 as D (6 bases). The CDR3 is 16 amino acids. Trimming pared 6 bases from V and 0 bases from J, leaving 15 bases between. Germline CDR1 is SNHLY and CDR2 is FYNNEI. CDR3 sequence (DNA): TGTGCCAGCAGAACGGACAGCTCAAGCTCTGGAAACACCATATATTTT. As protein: CASRTDSSSSGNTIYF.